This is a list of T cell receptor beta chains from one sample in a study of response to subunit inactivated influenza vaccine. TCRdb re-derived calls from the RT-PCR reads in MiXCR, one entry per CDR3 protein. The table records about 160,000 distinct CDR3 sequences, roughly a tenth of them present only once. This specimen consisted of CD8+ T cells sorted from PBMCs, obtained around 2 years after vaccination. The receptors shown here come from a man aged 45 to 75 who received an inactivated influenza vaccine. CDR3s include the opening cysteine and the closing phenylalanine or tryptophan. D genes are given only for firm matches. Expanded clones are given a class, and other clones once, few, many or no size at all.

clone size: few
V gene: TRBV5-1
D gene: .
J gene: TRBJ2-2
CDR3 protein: CASSLEQGNTGELFF
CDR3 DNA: TGCGCCAGCAGCTTGGAACAGGGAAACACCGGGGAGCTGTTTTTT

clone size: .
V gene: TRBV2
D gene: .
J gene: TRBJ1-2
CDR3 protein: CASIALGPGIDGYTF
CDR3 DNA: TGTGCCAGCATCGCCTTGGGGCCCGGAATTGACGGCTACACCTTC

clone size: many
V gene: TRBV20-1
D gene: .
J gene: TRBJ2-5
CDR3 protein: CSARDGSGVRQETQYF
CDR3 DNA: TGCAGTGCTAGAGATGGATCCGGGGTCAGGCAAGAGACCCAGTACTTC

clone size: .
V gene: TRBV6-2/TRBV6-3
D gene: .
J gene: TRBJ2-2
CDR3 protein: CASHYGWTANTGELFF
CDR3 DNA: TGTGCCAGCCATTATGGGTGGACAGCGAACACCGGGGAGCTGTTTTTT

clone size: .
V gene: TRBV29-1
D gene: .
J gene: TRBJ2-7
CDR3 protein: CSVELHYEQYF
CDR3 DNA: TGCAGCGTTGAACTGCACTACGAGCAGTACTTC

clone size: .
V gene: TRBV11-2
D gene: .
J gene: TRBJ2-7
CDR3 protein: CASSLDADRSSYEQYF
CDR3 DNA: TGTGCCAGCAGCTTAGATGCTGACAGGAGCTCCTACGAGCAGTACTTC

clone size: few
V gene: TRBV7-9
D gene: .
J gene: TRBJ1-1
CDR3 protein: CASSLHAGTEAFF
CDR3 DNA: TGTGCCAGCAGCTTACACGCGGGGACTGAAGCTTTCTTT

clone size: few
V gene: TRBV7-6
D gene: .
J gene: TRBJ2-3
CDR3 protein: CASSFHRESGTDTQYF
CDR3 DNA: TGTGCCAGCAGCTTTCATCGGGAATCTGGGACAGATACGCAGTATTTT

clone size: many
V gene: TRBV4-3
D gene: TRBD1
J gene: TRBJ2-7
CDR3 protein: CASSQGQEVLYEQYF
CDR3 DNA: TGCGCCAGCAGCCAGGGACAGGAGGTACTCTACGAGCAGTACTTC

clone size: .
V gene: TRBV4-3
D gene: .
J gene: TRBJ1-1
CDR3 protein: CASSQDYERGTEAFF
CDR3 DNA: TGCGCCAGCAGCCAAGATTACGAGAGAGGCACTGAAGCTTTCTTT

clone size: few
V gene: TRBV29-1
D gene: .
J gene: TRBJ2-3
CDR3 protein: CSAVIWGIGGADTQYF
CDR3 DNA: TGCAGCGCTGTGATATGGGGCATTGGGGGCGCAGATACGCAGTATTTT

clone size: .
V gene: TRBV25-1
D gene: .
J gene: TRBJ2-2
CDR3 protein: CASSWSGHTNTGELFF
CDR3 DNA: TGTGCCAGCAGTTGGTCGGGACATACTAACACCGGGGAGCTGTTTTTT

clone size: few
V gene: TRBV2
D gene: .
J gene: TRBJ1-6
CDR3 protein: CATSQTTRSPLHF
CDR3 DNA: TGTGCCACCAGTCAGACTACGAGGTCACCCCTCCACTTT

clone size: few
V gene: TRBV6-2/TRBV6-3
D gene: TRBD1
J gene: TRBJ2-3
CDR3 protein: CASSYSGGQDTQYF
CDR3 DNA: TGTGCCAGCAGTTACTCAGGGGGCCAAGATACGCAGTATTTT

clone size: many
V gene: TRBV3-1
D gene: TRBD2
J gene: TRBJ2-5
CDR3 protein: CASSQDSTGRALETQYF
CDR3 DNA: TGTGCCAGCAGCCAAGATTCTACTGGGAGGGCCTTGGAGACCCAGTACTTC

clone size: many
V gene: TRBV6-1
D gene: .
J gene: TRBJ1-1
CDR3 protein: CASSPGTGNTEAFF
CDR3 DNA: TGTGCCAGCAGTCCCGGGACGGGGAACACTGAAGCTTTCTTT

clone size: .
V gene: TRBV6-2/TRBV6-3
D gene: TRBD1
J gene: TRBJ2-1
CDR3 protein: CASSVTGTGGSNEQFF
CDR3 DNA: TGTGCCAGCAGTGTCACCGGGACAGGGGGCTCTAATGAGCAGTTCTTC

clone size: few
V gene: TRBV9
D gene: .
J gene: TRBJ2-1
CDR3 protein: CASSRGGGGRNEQFF
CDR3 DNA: TGTGCCAGCAGCCGGGGAGGGGGTGGAAGGAATGAGCAGTTCTTC

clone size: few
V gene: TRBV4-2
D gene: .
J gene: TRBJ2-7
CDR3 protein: CASSPIRGHSSYEQYF
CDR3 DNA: TGTGCCAGCAGCCCCATACGGGGCCACTCCTCCTACGAGCAGTACTTC

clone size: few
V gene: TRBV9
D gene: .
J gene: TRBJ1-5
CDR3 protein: CASSDGGGSGQPQHF
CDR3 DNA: TGTGCCAGCAGCGATGGGGGGGGCTCAGGGCAGCCCCAGCATTTT

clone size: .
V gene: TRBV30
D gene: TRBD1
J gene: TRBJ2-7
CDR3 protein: CAWSVLGQGGPYEQYF
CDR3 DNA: TGTGCCTGGAGTGTACTGGGACAGGGGGGACCCTACGAGCAGTACTTC

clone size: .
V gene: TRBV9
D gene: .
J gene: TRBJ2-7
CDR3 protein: CASSVSSGGPTFEQYF
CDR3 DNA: TGTGCCAGCAGCGTATCCTCGGGGGGCCCTACCTTCGAGCAGTACTTC

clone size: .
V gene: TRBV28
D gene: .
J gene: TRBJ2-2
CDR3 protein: CASSFENSGELLF
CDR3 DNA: TGTGCCAGCAGTTTCGAGAACTCCGGGGAGCTGTTGTTT

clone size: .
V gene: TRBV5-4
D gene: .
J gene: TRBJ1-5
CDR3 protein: CASSSDINQPQHF
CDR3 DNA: TGTGCCAGCAGCTCGGACATCAATCAGCCCCAGCATTTT

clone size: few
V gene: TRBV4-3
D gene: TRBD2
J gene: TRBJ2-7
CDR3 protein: CASSQEAGTSTYEQYF
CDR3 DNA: TGCGCCAGCAGCCAAGAAGCTGGGACTAGCACCTACGAGCAGTACTTC

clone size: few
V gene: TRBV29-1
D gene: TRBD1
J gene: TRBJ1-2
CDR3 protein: CSVGMTGEDYGYTF
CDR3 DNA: TGCAGCGTTGGCATGACAGGGGAGGACTATGGCTACACCTTC

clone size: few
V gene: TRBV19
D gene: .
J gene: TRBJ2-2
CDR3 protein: CASSISQGGTGELFF
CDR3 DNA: TGTGCCAGTAGTATTTCCCAGGGAGGAACCGGGGAGCTGTTTTTT

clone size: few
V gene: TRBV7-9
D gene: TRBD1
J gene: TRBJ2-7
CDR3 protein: CASSPGTGIHEQYF
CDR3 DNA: TGTGCCAGCAGTCCCGGGACAGGGATCCACGAGCAGTACTTC

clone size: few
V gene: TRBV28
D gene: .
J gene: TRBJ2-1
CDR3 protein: CASLAGRGKNEQFF
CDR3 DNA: TGTGCCAGCTTGGCGGGGAGGGGGAAAAATGAGCAGTTCTTC

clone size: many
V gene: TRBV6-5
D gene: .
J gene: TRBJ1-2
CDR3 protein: CASSFTGRGHGYTF
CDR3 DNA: TGTGCCAGCAGTTTCACAGGGAGGGGACATGGCTACACCTTC

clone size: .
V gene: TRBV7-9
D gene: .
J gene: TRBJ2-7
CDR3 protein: CASSGLGAARYEQYF
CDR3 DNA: TGTGCCAGCAGCGGTCTCGGTGCAGCGCGTTACGAGCAGTACTTC

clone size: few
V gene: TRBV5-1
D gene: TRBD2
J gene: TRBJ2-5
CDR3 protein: CASSLVGLAVGETQYF
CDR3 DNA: TGCGCCAGCAGCTTGGTCGGACTAGCAGTCGGGGAGACCCAGTACTTC

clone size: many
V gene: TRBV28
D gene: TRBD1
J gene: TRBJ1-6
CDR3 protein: CASSFTGTAYNSPLHF
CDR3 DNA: TGTGCCAGCAGTTTCACCGGGACAGCATATAATTCACCCCTCCACTTT

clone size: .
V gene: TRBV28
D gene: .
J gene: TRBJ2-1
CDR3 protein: CASSLRGPNEQFF
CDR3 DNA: TGTGCCAGCAGTTTAAGGGGACCCAATGAGCAGTTCTTC

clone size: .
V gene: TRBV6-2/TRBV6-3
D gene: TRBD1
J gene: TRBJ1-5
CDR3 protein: CASSKDRGSQPQHF
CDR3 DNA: TGTGCCAGCAGCAAGGACAGGGGGTCTCAGCCCCAGCATTTT

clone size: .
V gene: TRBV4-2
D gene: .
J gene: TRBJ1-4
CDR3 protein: CASSQGTLEKLFF
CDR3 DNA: TGTGCCAGCAGCCAAGGGACATTAGAAAAACTGTTTTTT

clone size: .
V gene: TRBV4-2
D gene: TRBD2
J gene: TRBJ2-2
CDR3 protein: CASSPKASGNTGELFF
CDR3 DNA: TGTGCCAGCAGCCCAAAGGCTAGCGGGAACACCGGGGAGCTGTTTTTT

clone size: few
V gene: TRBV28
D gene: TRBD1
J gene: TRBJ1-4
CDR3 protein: CASSSSGGSNEKLFF
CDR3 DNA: TGTGCCAGCAGTTCATCAGGGGGCTCTAATGAAAAACTGTTTTTT

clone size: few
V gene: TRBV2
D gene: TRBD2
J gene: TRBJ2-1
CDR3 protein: CASSAETSGSYNEQFF
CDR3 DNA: TGTGCCAGCAGTGCGGAGACTAGCGGGTCCTACAATGAGCAGTTCTTC

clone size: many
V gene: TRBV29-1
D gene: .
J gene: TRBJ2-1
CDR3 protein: CSVVGGYNEQFF
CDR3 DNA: TGCAGCGTTGTTGGGGGCTACAATGAGCAGTTCTTC

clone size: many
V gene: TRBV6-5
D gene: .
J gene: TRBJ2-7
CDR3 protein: CASSSHSYEQYF
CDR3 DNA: TGTGCCAGCAGTTCACACAGCTACGAGCAGTACTTC

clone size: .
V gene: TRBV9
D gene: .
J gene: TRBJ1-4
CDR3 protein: CASSASGNPNEKLFF
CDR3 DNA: TGTGCCAGCAGCGCATCCGGGAATCCTAATGAAAAACTGTTTTTT

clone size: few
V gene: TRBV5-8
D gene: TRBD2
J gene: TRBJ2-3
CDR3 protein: CASSPVGGSTDTQYF
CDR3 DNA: TGTGCCAGCAGCCCCGTGGGAGGGAGCACAGATACGCAGTATTTT

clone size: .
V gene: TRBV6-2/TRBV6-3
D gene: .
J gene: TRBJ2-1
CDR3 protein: CASSYASSYNEQFF
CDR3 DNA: TGTGCCAGCAGTTACGCTAGCTCCTACAATGAGCAGTTCTTC

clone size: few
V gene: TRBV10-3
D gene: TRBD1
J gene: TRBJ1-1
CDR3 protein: CAISLGQGGTEAFF
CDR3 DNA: TGTGCCATCTCTCTGGGACAGGGAGGCACTGAAGCTTTCTTT

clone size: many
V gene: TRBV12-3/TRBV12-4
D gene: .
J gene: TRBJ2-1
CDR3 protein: CASSFSGGSRDEQFF
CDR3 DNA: TGTGCCAGCAGTTTCTCGGGGGGCTCTCGGGATGAGCAGTTCTTC

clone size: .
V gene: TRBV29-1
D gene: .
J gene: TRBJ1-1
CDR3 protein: CSARGPVAEAFF
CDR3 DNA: TGCAGCGCCCGGGGGCCTGTCGCTGAAGCTTTCTTT

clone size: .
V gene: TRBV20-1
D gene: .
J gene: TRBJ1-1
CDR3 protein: CSAPDRETNTEAFF
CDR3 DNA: TGCAGTGCTCCCGATCGAGAGACTAACACTGAAGCTTTCTTT

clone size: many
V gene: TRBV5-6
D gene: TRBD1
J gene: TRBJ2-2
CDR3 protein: CASSEIDRADTGELFF
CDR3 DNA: TGTGCCAGCAGTGAGATTGACAGGGCGGACACCGGGGAGCTGTTTTTT

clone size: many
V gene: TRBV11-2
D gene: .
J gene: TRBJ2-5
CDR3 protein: CASSLDAWQKETQYF
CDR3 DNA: TGTGCCAGCAGCTTAGATGCTTGGCAGAAAGAGACCCAGTACTTC

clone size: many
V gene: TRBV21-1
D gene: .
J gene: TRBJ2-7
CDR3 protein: CASRGNGRASDEQYF
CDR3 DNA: TGTGCCAGCAGAGGAAACGGACGGGCGAGCGACGAGCAGTACTTC

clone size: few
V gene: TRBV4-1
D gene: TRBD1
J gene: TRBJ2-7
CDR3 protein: CASSKSASGGLGEQYF
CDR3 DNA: TGCGCCAGCAGCAAAAGTGCCTCAGGGGGCCTCGGGGAGCAGTACTTC

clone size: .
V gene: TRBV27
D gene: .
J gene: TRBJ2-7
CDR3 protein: CASSPGTAGNEQYF
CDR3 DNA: TGTGCCAGCAGTCCCGGGACAGCGGGTAACGAGCAGTACTTC

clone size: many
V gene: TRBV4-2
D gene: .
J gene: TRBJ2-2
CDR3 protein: CASSPRQDSNTGELFF
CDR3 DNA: TGTGCCAGCAGCCCCCGACAGGACTCGAACACCGGGGAGCTGTTTTTT